This entry describes one T cell receptor (beta chain). The data stem from a study of blood T cell repertoires in COVID-19. Across the whole study: From the United States, Italy and Spain came samples of acute and convalescent COVID-19. From T cells, B-cell-depleted T cells, or PBMCs came the material, which was cDNA or gDNA.

The CDR3 sequence is 14 residues long. CDR1 SQVTM and CDR2 ANQGSEA come from the germline V gene. V lost 7 bases, J lost 5 bases, and 20 bases lay in between. In the study's own analysis: Counts of nucleated cells, estimated from reference gene primer amplification, were obtained. Libraries were prepared by immunoSEQ multiplex PCR; TCRdb keeps only in-frame clonotypes and omits some of them. The V and J calls and clone size were taken over from that table, and D and trimming were inferred from the DNA. Here the sample spans some 100,000 clones, about nine tenths being singletons. The rearrangement joins TRBV29-1 to TRBJ1-1; maybe TRBD1 (5 bases). The receptor was derived from a man aged 50-60 years with acute or convalescent COVID-19. The sequenced sample consisted of peripheral blood. As DNA, the CDR3 is TGCAGCGCTGTAGGGGTCGGGGGGGGAACTGAAGCTTTCTTT. Translated, it gives CSAVGVGGGTEAFF. Using reference TRBV29-1 and TRBJ1-1 for the parts outside the CDR3, the full variable domain is SAVISQKPSRDICQRGTSLTIQCQVDSQVTMMFWYRQQPGQSLTLIATANQGSEATYESGFVIDKFPISRPNLTFSTLTVSNMSPEDSSIYLCSAVGVGGGTEAFFGQGTRLTVV.